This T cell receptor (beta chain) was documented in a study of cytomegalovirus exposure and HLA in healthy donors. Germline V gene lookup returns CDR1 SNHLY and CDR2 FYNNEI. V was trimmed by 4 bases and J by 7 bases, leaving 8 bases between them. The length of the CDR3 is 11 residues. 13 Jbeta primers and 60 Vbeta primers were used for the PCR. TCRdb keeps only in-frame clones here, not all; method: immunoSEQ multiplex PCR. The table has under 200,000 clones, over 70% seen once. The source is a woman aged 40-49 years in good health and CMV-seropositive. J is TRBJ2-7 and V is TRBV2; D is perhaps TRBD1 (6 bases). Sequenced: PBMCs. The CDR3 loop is CASSADREQYF. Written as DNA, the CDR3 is TGTGCCAGCAGTGCAGACAGGGAGCAGTACTTC. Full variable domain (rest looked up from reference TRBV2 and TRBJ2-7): EPEVTQTPSHQVTQMGQEVILRCVPISNHLYFYWYRQILGQKVEFLVSFYNNEISEKSEIFDDQFSVERPDGSNFTLKIRSTKLEDSAMYFCASSADREQYFGPGTRLTVT.